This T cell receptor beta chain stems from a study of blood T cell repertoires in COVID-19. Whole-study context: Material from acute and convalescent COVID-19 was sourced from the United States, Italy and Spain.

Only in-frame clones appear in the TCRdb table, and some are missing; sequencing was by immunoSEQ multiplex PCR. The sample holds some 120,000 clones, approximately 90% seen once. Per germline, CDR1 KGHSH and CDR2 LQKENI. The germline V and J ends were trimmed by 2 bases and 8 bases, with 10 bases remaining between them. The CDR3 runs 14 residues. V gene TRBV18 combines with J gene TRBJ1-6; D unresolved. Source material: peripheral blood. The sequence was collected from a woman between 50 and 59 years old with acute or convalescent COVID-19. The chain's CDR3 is CASSPEQPYSPLHF. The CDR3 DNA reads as TGTGCCAGCTCACCAGAACAGCCTTATTCACCCCTCCACTTT.